This passage covers 26 T cell receptor beta chains from one sample sequenced in a study of post-analysis software for immune sequencing data (dated by TCRdb to 2014 to 2015). These receptors are not linked to any known antigen. General study outcomes and caveats: Significantly higher frequencies in patients than in controls were found for roughly 5 TRBV segments, including TRBV5-6, TRBV5-1 and TRBV20-1.

The library was generated by PCR. These reads were obtained on an Illumina HiSeq 2500. To reduce PCR and sequencing biases, unique molecular identifiers were incorporated into the TCR beta cDNA libraries. The public reads were reanalyzed by TCRdb: fastp trimming at Q25, MiXCR alignment, in-frame beta chains only. One record per CDR3 amino acid sequence lists the most common genes and DNA. For this sample there are about 460,000 distinct CDR3 sequences; under 55% appear just once. About 12% of the sample is taken by the ten largest. The material sequenced was blood. The receptors come from a girl aged 5 to 17 with multiple sclerosis.

This clonotype was recorded once. The genes are TRBV7-2 and TRBJ2-1; the D gene is possibly TRBD2 (6 bases). Germline loops: CDR1 SGHTA, CDR2 FQGNSA. This CDR3 spans 13 amino acids. Trimming cost V 8 bases and J 5 bases, with 13 bases left between them. The CDR3 reads CASGVGGNNEQFF. For the CDR3, the DNA is TGTGCCAGCGGAGTCGGAGGGAACAATGAGCAGTTCTTC. The variable domain in full, with the rest retrieved from reference TRBV7-2 and TRBJ2-1, is GAGVSQSPSNKVTEKGKDVELRCDPISGHTALYWYRQSLGQGLEFLIYFQGNSAPDKSGLPSDRFSAERTGGSVSTLTIQRTQQEDSAVYLCASGVGGNNEQFFGPGTRLTVL.

In this sample, this clonotype turned up a few times. J is TRBJ2-1 and V is TRBV6-6; 7 nucleotides match TRBD2. The CDR3 extends over 15 amino acids. The V segment lost 5 bases and the J segment 3 bases; nucleotides outside the gene matches: 7. CDR1 is MNHNY, CDR2 SVGAGI, per germline (reference sequence). CDR3 protein: CASSPRGGSYNEQFF. In DNA form, the CDR3 reads TGTGCCAGCAGTCCCCGGGGCGGGAGCTACAATGAGCAGTTCTTC.

This chain connects TRBV6-2 or TRBV6-3 to TRBJ1-1; the D gene is possibly TRBD1 (5 bases). Deletions cut 5 bases from V and 5 bases from J, with 15 bases between. The CDR3 covers 14 residues. Germline assignment: CDR1 MNHEY and CDR2 SVGEGT. The CDR3 spells CASSTQGGWTEAFF. CDR3 DNA: TGTGCCAGCAGTACGCAGGGAGGCTGGACTGAAGCTTTCTTT.

This chain joins TRBV6-6 and TRBJ2-7; D might be TRBD1 (6 bases). V was pared by 5 bases and J by 3 bases, with 11 bases between. The CDR3 consists of 13 residues. In germline, CDR1 is MNHNY, CDR2 SVGAGI (reference sequence). The CDR3 here is CASSPDRFYEQYF. CDR3 nucleotides: TGTGCCAGCAGTCCCGACAGGTTCTACGAGCAGTACTTC.

The chain employs TRBV6-6 and TRBJ2-3, with D tentatively TRBD2 (6 bases). V dropped 6 bases and J dropped 2 bases, with 15 bases sitting between them. The CDR3 totals 15 residues. The germline gives CDR1 MNHNY, CDR2 SVGAGI (reference sequence). CDR3 in DNA: TGTGCCAGCAGACCCCAGCGGGCGGTCACAGATACGCAGTATTTT. As protein: CASRPQRAVTDTQYF.

This clonotype turned up a few times. The V call is TRBV20-1, the J call TRBJ1-4; D ambiguous. Germline V gives CDR1 DFQATT, CDR2 SNEGSKA (reference sequence). The length of the CDR3 is 12 residues. V was shortened by 2 bases and J by 4 bases, with 5 bases between the two germline ends. The CDR3 DNA sequence: TGCAGTGCTAGACCAGTTAATGAAAAACTGTTTTTT. Its translation: CSARPVNEKLFF.

This clonotype was counted a few times. The chain couples TRBV20-1 to TRBJ2-1, with a possible D match to TRBD1 (5 bases). Trimming removed 0 bases at V and 8 bases at J, with 14 bases between. The CDR3 loop spans 14 amino acids. Germline CDR1 is DFQATT and CDR2 is SNEGSKA (reference sequence). Here the CDR3 DNA reads TGCAGTGCTAGAGATCAGCTACAAGGGGATGAGCAGTTCTTC. Translation gives CSARDQLQGDEQFF.

This clonotype was found a few times. This sequence joins TRBV7-9 and TRBJ2-3; a possible D gene is TRBD2 (6 bases). Trimming took off 5 bases at V and 10 bases at J, with 16 bases between the two ends. From germline, CDR1 is SEHNR and CDR2 FQNEAQ (reference sequence). This CDR3 contains 13 residues. The CDR3 is CASSLSTSIAQYF. The DNA of the CDR3 is TGTGCCAGCAGCCTGTCGACTAGTATTGCGCAGTATTTT.

This clonotype was recorded a few times. The chain carries TRBV29-1 and TRBJ1-1; 11 bases match TRBD1. The CDR3 contains 14 residues. Germline V gene sequence: CDR1 SQVTM, CDR2 ANQGSEA. V was clipped by 1 base and J by 5 bases; unmatched bases: 3. The CDR3 bases are TGCAGCGTTGAAGGCCGGGACAGGGGGACTGAAGCTTTCTTT. Translated, it gives CSVEGRDRGTEAFF.

The chain carries TRBV3-1 and TRBJ1-2; 7 nucleotides line up with TRBD1. V lost 5 bases, J lost 2 bases, and 5 bases stayed unmatched. The length of the CDR3 is 14 residues. Germline V gives CDR1 LGHDT, CDR2 YNNKEL (reference sequence). CDR3 in DNA: TGTGCCAGCAGCAAGGGACAGTTAAACTATGGCTACACCTTC. Amino acids: CASSKGQLNYGYTF.

This chain connects TRBV5-1 to TRBJ1-5, with 8 nucleotides matching TRBD1. Germline trimming cut 0 bases from V and 3 bases from J; bases unmatched to any gene: 5. This CDR3 is 16 amino acids long. CDR1 and CDR2 (germline): SGHRS, YFSETQ. CDR3 nucleotide sequence: TGCGCCAGCAGCTTGGGAGACAGGGGCACCAATCAGCCCCAGCATTTT. Amino acid sequence: CASSLGDRGTNQPQHF.

The chain joins TRBV7-9 to TRBJ2-7; 8 nucleotides agree with TRBD2. The V gene end was trimmed by 1 base and the J gene end by 4 bases; junction bases not matched to a gene: 6. The germline V gene encodes CDR1 SEHNR and CDR2 FQNEAQ (reference sequence). There are 15 residues in the CDR3. The CDR3 nucleotides read TGTGCCAGCAGCTTAGGAGGTAGCGGGATATACGAGCAGTACTTC. Its translation: CASSLGGSGIYEQYF.

The CDR3 is CASSVDNSGANVLTF. CDR3 coding DNA: TGTGCCAGCAGTGTCGACAACTCTGGGGCCAACGTCCTGACTTTC. The chain couples TRBV25-1 to TRBJ2-6; D ambiguous. The CDR3 is 15 residues long. Trimming left V 4 bases short and J 0 bases short, with 7 bases between. Per the germline V gene, CDR1 is MGHDK and CDR2 is SYGVNS.

V usage is TRBV6-1 and J usage is TRBJ2-3; D gene uncertain. Germline V gives CDR1 MNHNS, CDR2 SASEGT. The CDR3 extends over 12 amino acids. Trimming shortened V by 3 bases and J by 6 bases, and 7 bases separated the two germline ends. The CDR3: CASSDGDDTQYF. The CDR3 nucleotides are TGTGCCAGCAGTGATGGGGATGATACGCAGTATTTT.

This chain links TRBV20-1 with TRBJ2-1; D possibly corresponds to TRBD2 (6 bases). CDR1 is DFQATT, CDR2 SNEGSKA, per germline (reference sequence). V shed 0 bases and J shed 1 base, with 16 bases lying between them. The CDR3 covers 17 residues. The DNA of the CDR3 is TGCAGTGCTAGAGAGCAGGCCTGGAGGGGTTCCTACAATGAGCAGTTCTTC. Protein product: CSAREQAWRGSYNEQFF.

This chain connects TRBV12-3 or TRBV12-4 to TRBJ2-1, with a tentative D call TRBD2 (6 bases). This CDR3 is 14 amino acids long. Trimming took 2 bases from V and 10 from J, leaving 15 bases between them. CDR3 sequence (DNA): TGTGCCAGCAGTTTAAGGACCGGGGGACTGGAGCAGTTCTTC. This translates into CASSLRTGGLEQFF.

The chain carries TRBV18 and TRBJ2-3; D gene ambiguous. The germline V gene has CDR1 KGHSH and CDR2 LQKENI. Trimming stripped 2 bases from V and 0 bases from J, with 15 bases between. This CDR3 comprises 17 residues. CDR3 protein: CASSPSLVDPSTDTQYF. CDR3 sequence (DNA): TGTGCCAGCTCACCAAGCTTAGTCGACCCTAGCACAGATACGCAGTATTTT.

This clonotype occurred a few times. The rearrangement links TRBV28 to TRBJ2-7, with a weak D call TRBD2 (7 bases). CDR1 is MDHEN and CDR2 is SYDVKM in the germline V gene. The V and J ends lost 2 bases and 0 bases respectively, with 14 bases between them. The CDR3 is 16 residues long. As DNA, the CDR3 is TGTGCCAGCAGTTTAGGGGGGGCGAAGAGCTCCTACGAGCAGTACTTC. Encoded protein: CASSLGGAKSSYEQYF.

The chain joins TRBV4-1 to TRBJ2-1; 12 bases map to TRBD2. The CDR3 has 17 amino acids. CDR1 MGHRA and CDR2 YSYEKL come from the germline V gene. Trimming cost V 1 base and J 4 bases; bases outside gene matches: 5. CDR3 sequence: CASSQVTSGRTYNEQFF. The CDR3 DNA sequence: TGCGCCAGCAGCCAAGTCACTAGCGGGAGGACGTACAATGAGCAGTTCTTC.

J is TRBJ2-7 and V is TRBV29-1; D is uncertain. CDR3 length: 12 amino acids. Per the germline V gene, CDR1 is SQVTM and CDR2 is ANQGSEA. Trimming cost V 4 bases and J 1 base, with 8 bases left between them. The CDR3: CSVVGDSYEQYF. In nucleotides, the CDR3 is TGCAGCGTTGTTGGCGATTCCTACGAGCAGTACTTC.

The chain combines TRBV4-2 with TRBJ1-5; D is unresolved. This CDR3 region has 15 residues. Germline-derived CDR1 and CDR2 are LGHNA and YNFKEQ. Trimming removed 0 bases from V and 4 bases from J, with 10 bases in between. CDR3 coding DNA: TGTGCCAGCAGCCAAGACTGGCCACCAAATCAGCCCCAGCATTTT. Translated: CASSQDWPPNQPQHF.

This clonotype showed up just a few times. CDR3 coding DNA: TGTGCCAGCACCAAGCGGACTAGTGGGAGCACAGATACGCAGTATTTT. Residues: CASTKRTSGSTDTQYF. The chain joins TRBV12-3 or TRBV12-4 to TRBJ2-3; 7 nucleotides agree with TRBD2. The CDR3 loop spans 16 amino acids. The junction had 10 bases not matched to a gene; V was cut back by 7 bases and J by 0 bases.

V and J are TRBV7-2 and TRBJ2-7, with 10 bases aligning to TRBD2. Germline V gene data show CDR1 as SGHTA and CDR2 as FQGNSA. V was clipped by 4 bases and J by 3 bases; unmatched bases: 3. This CDR3 is 14 amino acids long. The CDR3 region is CASSYTSGDYEQYF. In DNA, the CDR3 is TGTGCCAGCAGCTATACTAGCGGGGACTACGAGCAGTACTTC.

This clonotype is a singleton in its sample. The chain employs TRBV2 and TRBJ2-7, with a possible D match to TRBD2 (5 bases). Germline V gene data show CDR1 as SNHLY and CDR2 as FYNNEI. The CDR3 covers 14 residues. Trimming pared 5 bases from V and 1 base from J, leaving 12 bases between. This CDR3 reads CASSIGVPSYEQYF. CDR3 coding DNA: TGTGCCAGCAGTATCGGGGTCCCTTCCTACGAGCAGTACTTC.

This chain joins TRBV7-2 and TRBJ2-1, with a tentative D call TRBD1 (6 bases). The V gene's germline CDR1 is SGHTA and CDR2 FQGNSA. V lost 0 bases and J lost 1, with 10 bases in between. CDR3 length: 16 residues. CDR3 region: CASSLAGTKSYNEQFF. Here the CDR3 DNA reads TGTGCCAGCAGCTTAGCCGGGACAAAATCCTACAATGAGCAGTTCTTC.

V is TRBV28 and J is TRBJ2-5; D possibly corresponds to TRBD1 (5 bases). The V end lost 3 bases, the J end lost 4 bases, and 15 bases lay between the germline ends. The CDR3 covers 15 residues. Germline V gene data show CDR1 as MDHEN and CDR2 as SYDVKM. This CDR3 reads CASSFSQGEIETQYF. In DNA form, the CDR3 reads TGTGCCAGCAGTTTCTCCCAGGGCGAAATAGAGACCCAGTACTTC.